This TCR beta chain was sequenced during a study of blood T cell repertoires in COVID-19. The data were produced by immunoSEQ multiplex PCR, yet TCRdb's version contains in-frame clones alone and is incomplete. This table holds about 150,000 clones, over 70% found once. The CDR3 sequence is 13 residues long. J gave up 8 bases and V 7 bases, and 8 bases lay outside the gene matches. Germline CDR1 MNHEY, CDR2 SVGAGI. This TCR derives from a man aged 50 to 60 with active or convalescent COVID-19. The rearrangement links TRBV6-5 to TRBJ1-2; TRBD1 matches 9 bases. Sequencing was performed on peripheral blood. CDR3 DNA: TGTGCCAGCAAGGCCGGACAGGGGAGGGGCTACACCTTC. Encoded protein: CASKAGQGRGYTF.